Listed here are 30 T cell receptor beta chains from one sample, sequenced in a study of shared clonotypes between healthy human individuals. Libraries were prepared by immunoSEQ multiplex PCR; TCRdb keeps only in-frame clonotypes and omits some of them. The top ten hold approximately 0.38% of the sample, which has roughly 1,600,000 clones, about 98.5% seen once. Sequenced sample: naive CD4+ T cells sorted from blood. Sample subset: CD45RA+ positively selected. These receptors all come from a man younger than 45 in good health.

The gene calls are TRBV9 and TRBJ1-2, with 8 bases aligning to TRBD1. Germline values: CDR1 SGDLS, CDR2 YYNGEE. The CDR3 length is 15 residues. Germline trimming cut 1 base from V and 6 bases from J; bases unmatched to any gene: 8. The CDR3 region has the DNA TGTGCCAGCAGCGTATTCCCTTCGGACAGGGATGGCTACACCTTC. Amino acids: CASSVFPSDRDGYTF.

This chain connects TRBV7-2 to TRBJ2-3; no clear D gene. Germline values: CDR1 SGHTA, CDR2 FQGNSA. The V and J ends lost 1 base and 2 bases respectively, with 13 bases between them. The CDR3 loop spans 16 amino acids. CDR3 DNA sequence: TGTGCCAGCAGCTTAGAGGGCCGGATGATCACAGATACGCAGTATTTT. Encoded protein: CASSLEGRMITDTQYF.

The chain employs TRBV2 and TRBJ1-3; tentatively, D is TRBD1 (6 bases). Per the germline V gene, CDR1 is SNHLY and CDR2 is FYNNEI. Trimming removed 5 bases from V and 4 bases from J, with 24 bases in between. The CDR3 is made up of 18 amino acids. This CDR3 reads CASSRTGLGRLLGNTIYF. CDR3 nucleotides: TGTGCCAGCAGTCGCACAGGGTTGGGAAGATTATTGGGAAACACCATATATTTT.

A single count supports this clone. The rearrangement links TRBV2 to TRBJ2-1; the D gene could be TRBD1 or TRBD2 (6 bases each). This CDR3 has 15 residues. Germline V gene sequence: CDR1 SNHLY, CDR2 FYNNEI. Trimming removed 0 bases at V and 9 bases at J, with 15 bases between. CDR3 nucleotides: TGTGCCAGCAGTGAAGCTGGCCTACAGGGAGGTGAGCAGTTCTTC. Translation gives CASSEAGLQGGEQFF.

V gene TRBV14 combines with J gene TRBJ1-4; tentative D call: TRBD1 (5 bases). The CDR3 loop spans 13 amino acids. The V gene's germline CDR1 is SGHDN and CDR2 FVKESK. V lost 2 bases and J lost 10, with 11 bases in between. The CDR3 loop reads CASSQQGGGKLFF. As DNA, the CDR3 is TGTGCCAGCAGCCAACAGGGAGGAGGAAAACTGTTTTTT. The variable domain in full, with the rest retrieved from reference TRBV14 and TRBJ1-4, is EAGVTQFPSHSVIEKGQTVTLRCDPISGHDNLYWYRRVMGKEIKFLLHFVKESKQDESGMPNNRFLAERTGGTYSTLKVQPAELEDSGVYFCASSQQGGGKLFFGSGTQLSVL.

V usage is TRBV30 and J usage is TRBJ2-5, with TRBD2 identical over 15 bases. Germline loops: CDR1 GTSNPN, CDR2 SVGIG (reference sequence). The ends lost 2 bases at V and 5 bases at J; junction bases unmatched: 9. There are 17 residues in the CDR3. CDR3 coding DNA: TGTGCCTGGAGTATGGGACTAGCGGGAGGTAAAGGGGAGACCCAGTACTTC. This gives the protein CAWSMGLAGGKGETQYF.

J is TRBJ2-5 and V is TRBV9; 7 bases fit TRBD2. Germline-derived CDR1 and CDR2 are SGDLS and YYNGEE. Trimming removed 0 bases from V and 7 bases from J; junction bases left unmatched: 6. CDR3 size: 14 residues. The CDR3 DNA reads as TGTGCCAGCAGCGTAGGGGAGGGAGTGGGGACCCAGTACTTC. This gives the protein CASSVGEGVGTQYF. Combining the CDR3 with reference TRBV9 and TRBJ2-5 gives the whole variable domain DSGVTQTPKHLITATGQRVTLRCSPRSGDLSVYWYQQSLDQGLQFLIQYYNGEERAKGNILERFSAQQFPDLHSELNLSSLELGDSALYFCASSVGEGVGTQYFGPGTRLLVL.

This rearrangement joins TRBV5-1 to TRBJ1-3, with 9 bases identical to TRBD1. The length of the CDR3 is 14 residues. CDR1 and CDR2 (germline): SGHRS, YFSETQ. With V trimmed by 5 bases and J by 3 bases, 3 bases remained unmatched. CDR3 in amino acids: CASSSTGGGNTIYF. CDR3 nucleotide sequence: TGCGCCAGCAGTTCGACAGGGGGTGGAAACACCATATATTTT.

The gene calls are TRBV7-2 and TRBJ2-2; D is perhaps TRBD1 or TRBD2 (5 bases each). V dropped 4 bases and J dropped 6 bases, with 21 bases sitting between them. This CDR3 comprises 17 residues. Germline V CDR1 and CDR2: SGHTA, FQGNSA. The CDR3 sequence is CASSSLLGRLMAGELFF. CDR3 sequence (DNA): TGTGCCAGCAGCTCGCTCCTGGGACGGCTGATGGCCGGGGAGCTGTTTTTT.

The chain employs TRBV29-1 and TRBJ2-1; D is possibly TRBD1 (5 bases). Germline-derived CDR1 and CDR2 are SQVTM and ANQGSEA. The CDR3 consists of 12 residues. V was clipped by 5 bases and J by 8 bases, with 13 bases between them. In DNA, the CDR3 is TGCAGCGTTAGGGGAAAGAGCGATGAGCAGTTCTTC. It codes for CSVRGKSDEQFF.

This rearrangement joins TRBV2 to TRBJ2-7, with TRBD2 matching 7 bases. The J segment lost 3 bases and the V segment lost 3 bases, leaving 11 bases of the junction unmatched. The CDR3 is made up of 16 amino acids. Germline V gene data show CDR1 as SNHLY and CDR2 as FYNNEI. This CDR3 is CASSEALGASGYEQYF. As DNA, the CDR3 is TGTGCCAGCAGTGAGGCCCTAGGGGCTAGCGGCTACGAGCAGTACTTC.

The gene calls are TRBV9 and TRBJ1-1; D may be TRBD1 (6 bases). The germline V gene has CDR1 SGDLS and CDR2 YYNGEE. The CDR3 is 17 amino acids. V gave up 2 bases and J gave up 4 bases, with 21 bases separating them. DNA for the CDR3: TGTGCCAGCAGCGTTCGGGACACCCAGGTCTTGGGCACTGAAGCTTTCTTT. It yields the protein CASSVRDTQVLGTEAFF.

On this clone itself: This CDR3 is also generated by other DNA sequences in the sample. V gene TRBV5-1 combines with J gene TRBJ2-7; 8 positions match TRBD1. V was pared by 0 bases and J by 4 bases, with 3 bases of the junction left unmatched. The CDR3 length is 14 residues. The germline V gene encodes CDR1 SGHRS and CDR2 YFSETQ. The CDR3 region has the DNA TGCGCCAGCAGCTTGGATGGACAGGGTTACGAGCAGTACTTC. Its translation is CASSLDGQGYEQYF.

This chain's CDR3 is CASSDGGSGSEQFF. In nucleotides, the CDR3 is TGCGCCAGCAGTGATGGCGGGAGCGGCAGTGAGCAGTTCTTC. V is TRBV10-1 and J is TRBJ2-1, with 7 bases matching TRBD2. Per germline, CDR1 WNHNN and CDR2 SYGVQD (reference sequence). Unmatched junction bases numbered 8, after V lost 3 bases and J lost 9 bases. The CDR3 has 14 residues.

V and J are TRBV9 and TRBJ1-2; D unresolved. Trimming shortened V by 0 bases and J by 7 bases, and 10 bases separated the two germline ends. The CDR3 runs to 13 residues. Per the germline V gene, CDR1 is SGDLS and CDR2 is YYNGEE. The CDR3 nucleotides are TGTGCCAGCAGCGTAGGGCCAGCTCGTGGCTACACCTTC. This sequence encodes CASSVGPARGYTF.

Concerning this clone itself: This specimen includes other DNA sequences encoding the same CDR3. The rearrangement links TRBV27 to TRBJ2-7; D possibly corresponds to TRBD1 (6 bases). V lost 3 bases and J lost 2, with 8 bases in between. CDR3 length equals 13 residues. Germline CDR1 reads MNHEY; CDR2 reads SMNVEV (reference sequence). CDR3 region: CASSLKGAYEQYF. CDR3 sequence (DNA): TGTGCCAGCAGTTTGAAGGGGGCCTACGAGCAGTACTTC.

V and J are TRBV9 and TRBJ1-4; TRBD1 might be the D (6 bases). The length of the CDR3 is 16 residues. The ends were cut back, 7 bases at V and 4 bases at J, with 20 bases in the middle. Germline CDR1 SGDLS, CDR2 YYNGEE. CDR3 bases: TGTGCCAGCCGCCGGGACAAAAGAGGAGGTAATGAAAAACTGTTTTTT. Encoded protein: CASRRDKRGGNEKLFF.

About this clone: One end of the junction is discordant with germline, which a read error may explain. The CDR3 DNA reads as TGTGCCAGCAGATTAGGAGGAGGTCAGCCCCAGCATTTT. Translated, it gives CASRLGGGQPQHF. The chain combines TRBV7-2 with TRBJ1-5; no reliable D call. Germline V gene lookup returns CDR1 SGHTA and CDR2 FQGNSA. This CDR3 has 13 amino acids.

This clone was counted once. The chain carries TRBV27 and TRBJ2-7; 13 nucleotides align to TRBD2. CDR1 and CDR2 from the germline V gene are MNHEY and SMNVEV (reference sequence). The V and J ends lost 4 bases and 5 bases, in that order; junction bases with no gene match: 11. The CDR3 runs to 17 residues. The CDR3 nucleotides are TGTGCCAGCAGTTCTCACCCCGGACTAGCGGGAGAAGACGAGCAGTACTTC. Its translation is CASSSHPGLAGEDEQYF.

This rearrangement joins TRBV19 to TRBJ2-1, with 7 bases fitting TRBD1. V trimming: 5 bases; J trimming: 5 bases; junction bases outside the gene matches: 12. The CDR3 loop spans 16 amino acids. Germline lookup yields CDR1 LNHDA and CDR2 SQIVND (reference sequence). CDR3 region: CASSYHRGLAHNEQFF. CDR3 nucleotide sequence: TGTGCCAGTAGTTACCACAGGGGTTTGGCCCACAATGAGCAGTTCTTC.

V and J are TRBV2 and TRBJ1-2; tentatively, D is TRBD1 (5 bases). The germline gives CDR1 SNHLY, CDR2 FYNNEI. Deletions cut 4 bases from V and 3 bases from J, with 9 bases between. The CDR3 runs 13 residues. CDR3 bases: TGTGCCAGCAGTGGCGGGGGACACTATGGCTACACCTTC. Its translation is CASSGGGHYGYTF. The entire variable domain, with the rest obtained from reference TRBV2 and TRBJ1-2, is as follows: EPEVTQTPSHQVTQMGQEVILRCVPISNHLYFYWYRQILGQKVEFLVSFYNNEISEKSEIFDDQFSVERPDGSNFTLKIRSTKLEDSAMYFCASSGGGHYGYTFGSGTRLTVV.

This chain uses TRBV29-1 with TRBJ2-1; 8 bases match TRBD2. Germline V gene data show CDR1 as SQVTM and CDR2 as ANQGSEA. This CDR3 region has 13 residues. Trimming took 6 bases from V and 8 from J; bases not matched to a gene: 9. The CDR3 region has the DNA TGCAGCGTGATAGCGGGAAGACGGGATGAGCAGTTCTTC. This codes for CSVIAGRRDEQFF.

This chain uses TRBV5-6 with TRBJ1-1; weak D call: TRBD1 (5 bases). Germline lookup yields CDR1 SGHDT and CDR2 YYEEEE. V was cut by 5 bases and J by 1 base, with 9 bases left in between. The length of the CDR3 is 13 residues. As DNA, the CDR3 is TGTGCCAGCAGTTTCGGGGGGAACACTGAAGCTTTCTTT. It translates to CASSFGGNTEAFF.

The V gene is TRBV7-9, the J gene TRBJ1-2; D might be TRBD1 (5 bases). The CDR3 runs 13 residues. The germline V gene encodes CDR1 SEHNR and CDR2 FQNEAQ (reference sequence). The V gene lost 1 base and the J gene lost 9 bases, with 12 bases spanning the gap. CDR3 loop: CASSLEGQARYTF. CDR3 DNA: TGTGCCAGCAGCTTAGAGGGGCAGGCCCGCTACACCTTC.

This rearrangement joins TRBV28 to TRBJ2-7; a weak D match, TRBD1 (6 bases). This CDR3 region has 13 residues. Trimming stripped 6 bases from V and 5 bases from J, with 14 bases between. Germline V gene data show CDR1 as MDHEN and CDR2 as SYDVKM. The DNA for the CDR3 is TGTGCCAGCAGAGCAGGGGCCTACAACGAGCAGTACTTC. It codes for CASRAGAYNEQYF.

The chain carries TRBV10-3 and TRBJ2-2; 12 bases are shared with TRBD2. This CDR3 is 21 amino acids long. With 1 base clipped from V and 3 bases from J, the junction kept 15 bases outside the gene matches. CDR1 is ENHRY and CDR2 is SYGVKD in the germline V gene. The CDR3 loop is CAISEFLGGLAGGPDTGELFF. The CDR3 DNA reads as TGTGCCATCAGTGAGTTTTTGGGTGGCCTAGCGGGAGGGCCCGACACCGGGGAGCTGTTTTTT.

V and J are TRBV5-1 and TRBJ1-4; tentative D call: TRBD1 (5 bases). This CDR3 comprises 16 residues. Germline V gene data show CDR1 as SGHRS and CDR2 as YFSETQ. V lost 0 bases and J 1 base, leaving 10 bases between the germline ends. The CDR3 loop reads CASSLDRGKTNEKLFF. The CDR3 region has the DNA TGCGCCAGCAGCTTGGACCGGGGGAAAACTAATGAAAAACTGTTTTTT.

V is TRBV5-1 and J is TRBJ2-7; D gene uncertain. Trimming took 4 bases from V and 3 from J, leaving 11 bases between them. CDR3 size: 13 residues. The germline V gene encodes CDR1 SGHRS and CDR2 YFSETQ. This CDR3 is CASSPPGDYEQYF. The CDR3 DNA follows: TGCGCCAGCAGCCCCCCCGGCGACTACGAGCAGTACTTC.

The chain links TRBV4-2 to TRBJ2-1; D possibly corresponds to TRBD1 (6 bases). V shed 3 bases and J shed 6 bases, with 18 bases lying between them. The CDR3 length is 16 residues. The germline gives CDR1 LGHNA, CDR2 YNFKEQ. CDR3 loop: CASSQESRGQFNEQFF. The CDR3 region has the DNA TGTGCCAGCAGCCAGGAATCTCGTGGACAGTTCAATGAGCAGTTCTTC.

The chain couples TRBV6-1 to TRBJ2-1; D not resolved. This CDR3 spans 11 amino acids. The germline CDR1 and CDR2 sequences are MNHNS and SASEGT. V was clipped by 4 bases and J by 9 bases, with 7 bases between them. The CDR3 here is CASSAMGEQFF. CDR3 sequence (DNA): TGTGCCAGCAGTGCGATGGGTGAGCAGTTCTTC.